This entry lists 5 T cell receptor beta chains sequenced from one sample in a study of CD8 T cells in ankylosing spondylitis (dated by TCRdb to 2016 to 2017). Libraries came from 5' RACE. Sequenced on an Illumina HiSeq 2500. In-frame beta chains were kept once TCRdb had trimmed the public reads at Q25 with fastp and called clones with MiXCR. Rows matching on CDR3 protein sequence are summarized as one entry with the most common DNA and genes. The sample yields some 200,000 distinct CDR3 sequences; 10% to 15% were counted once. 16% of the sample comes from the top ten. Material: blood, either unsorted or a sorted T cell fraction (not recorded which). These TCRs come from a male donor with ankylosing spondylitis or in good health (not recorded which).

This clonotype was recorded a few times. V and J are TRBV27 and TRBJ2-1; 9 bases match TRBD2. The CDR3 is made up of 17 amino acids. With 6 bases clipped from V and 10 bases from J, the junction kept 19 bases outside the gene matches. CDR1 is MNHEY, CDR2 SMNVEV, per germline (reference sequence). CDR3 loop: CASSTLAGPGFWEEQFF. The CDR3 region has the DNA TGTGCCAGCAGCACTCTAGCGGGACCTGGGTTTTGGGAAGAGCAGTTCTTC.

On this clonotype: One junction end does not reproduce the germline sequence, and a read error may be involved. This chain joins TRBV3-1 and TRBJ2-4; 7 positions match TRBD2. The germline gives CDR1 LGHDT, CDR2 YNNKEL (reference sequence). The CDR3 has 15 residues. The DNA for the CDR3 is TGTGCCTGCAGCCAAGTCGGCGGGGGTGGAAACATTCAGTACTTC. Encoded protein: CACSQVGGGGNIQYF.

This clonotype has at least ten counts. The genes are TRBV6-1 and TRBJ2-5; 14 bases are shared with TRBD2. The CDR3 has 15 amino acids. In germline, CDR1 is MNHNS, CDR2 SASEGT. The V gene end was trimmed by 4 bases and the J gene end by 2 bases; junction bases not matched to a gene: 0. Written as DNA, the CDR3 is TGTGCCAGCAGTGGACTAGCGGGGGGGCAAGAGACCCAGTACTTC. This translates into CASSGLAGGQETQYF.

This clonotype showed up many times. The rearrangement uses TRBV12-3 or TRBV12-4 and TRBJ2-2, with 13 bases that match TRBD2. The CDR3 loop spans 17 amino acids. The junction had 5 bases not matched to a gene; V was cut back by 2 bases and J by 5 bases. The CDR3 DNA sequence: TGTGCCAGCAGTTTACCACTAGCGGGGGGGCTTACCGGGGAGCTGTTTTTT. This translates into CASSLPLAGGLTGELFF.

This clonotype was counted between two and nine times. The chain uses TRBV6-2 or TRBV6-3 and TRBJ2-4, with TRBD2 as a possible D gene (6 bases). The germline V gene encodes CDR1 MNHEY and CDR2 SVGEGT. This CDR3 comprises 13 residues. V lost 10 bases and J 2 bases, leaving 12 bases between the germline ends. CDR3 residues: CATLEGSKNIQYF. CDR3 DNA sequence: TGTGCCACCTTGGAGGGATCCAAAAACATTCAGTACTTC.